A selection of T cell receptor beta chains follows, all from one sample in a study of human T cells and chemical hapten exposure. A single record per CDR3 protein comes from TCRdb applying MiXCR to the RACE reads. The table shows roughly 89,000 distinct CDR3 sequences, with approximately 11% occurring only once. This material consisted of whole blood, taken in connection with sensitization to the hapten diphenylcyclopropenone (DPC). These receptors were collected from a woman in her 30s with alopecia areata. Some clones in this sample may be carry-over from other donors' samples. Each CDR3 is given with its conserved first and last residue. A D gene is named only where the DNA matches it firmly. Where a row states a size, it is once, few, many or the class of an expanded clone; other rows omit it.

v_call,clone_size,j_call,d_call,cdr3_aa,cdr3_nt
TRBV6-5,many,TRBJ1-1,-,CASSTRWPTNTEAFF,TGTGCCAGCAGTACCAGGTGGCCCACGAACACTGAAGCTTTCTTT
TRBV6-2/TRBV6-3,-,TRBJ2-3,TRBD1,CASSLTPGQGSDTQYF,TGTGCCAGCAGCCTCACCCCGGGACAGGGCTCAGATACGCAGTATTTT
TRBV7-9,-,TRBJ2-7,TRBD1,CASSLGTGYYEQYF,TGTGCCAGCAGCTTAGGGACAGGGTACTACGAGCAGTACTTC
TRBV28,-,TRBJ1-1,-,CASNPMGNWGMNTEAFF,TGTGCCAGCAACCCCATGGGGAACTGGGGAATGAACACTGAAGCTTTCTTT
TRBV12-5,few,TRBJ1-2,-,CASGLGNSVYGYTF,TGTGCTAGTGGTTTGGGGAACTCCGTGTATGGCTACACCTTC
TRBV6-2/TRBV6-3,-,TRBJ2-3,TRBD2,CASSFDHQLAGGFTTDTQYF,TGTGCCAGCAGTTTTGATCATCAACTAGCGGGAGGTTTCACCACAGATACGCAGTATTTT
TRBV7-6,-,TRBJ1-1,-,CASSLATENTEAFF,TGTGCCAGCAGCTTAGCGACTGAGAACACTGAAGCTTTCTTT
TRBV11-2,many,TRBJ2-1,-,CASSLRLDTRHEQFF,TGTGCCAGCAGCTTACGACTAGATACGCGGCATGAGCAGTTCTTC
TRBV28,few,TRBJ2-1,TRBD2,CASSLELAEYNEQFF,TGTGCCAGCAGTCTCGAACTAGCGGAGTACAATGAGCAGTTCTTC
TRBV15,-,TRBJ1-4,TRBD1,CATSRSATGANEKLFF,TGTGCCACCAGCAGAAGCGCCACAGGGGCTAATGAAAAACTGTTTTTT
TRBV7-9,few,TRBJ1-1,-,CASSFQDTEAFF,TGTGCCAGCAGCTTCCAGGACACTGAAGCTTTCTTT
TRBV6-2/TRBV6-3,many,TRBJ1-5,-,CASSYSMTAREVLNQPQHF,TGTGCCAGCAGTTACTCGATGACGGCCAGGGAGGTCCTCAATCAGCCCCAGCATTTT
TRBV29-1,-,TRBJ1-1,-,CSVDEGMNTEAFF,TGCAGCGTTGACGAGGGCATGAACACTGAAGCTTTCTTT
TRBV6-1,many,TRBJ1-1,-,CASSERRVRENTEAFF,TGTGCCAGCAGTGAACGCCGAGTCAGGGAGAACACTGAAGCTTTCTTT
TRBV20-1,many,TRBJ2-1,TRBD1,CSARGQGEWYGEQFF,TGCAGTGCTAGAGGACAGGGGGAATGGTATGGTGAGCAGTTCTTC
TRBV29-1,few,TRBJ2-5,-,CSVDQGDQETQYF,TGCAGCGTTGATCAGGGTGATCAAGAGACCCAGTACTTC
TRBV6-4,many,TRBJ2-1,TRBD2,CASSSFGGGYNEQFF,TGTGCCAGCAGCTCCTTCGGGGGGGGCTACAATGAGCAGTTCTTC
TRBV7-9,many,TRBJ1-4,-,CASSLQGINEKLFF,TGTGCCAGCAGCTTACAGGGGATTAATGAAAAACTGTTTTTT
TRBV4-3,-,TRBJ2-1,-,CASSHRADSRYNEQFF,TGCGCCAGCAGCCACCGGGCGGACTCGAGGTACAATGAGCAGTTCTTC
TRBV6-1,many,TRBJ2-5,-,CASSEVGRAETQYF,TGTGCCAGCAGTGAAGTGGGCAGGGCAGAGACCCAGTACTTC
TRBV29-1,few,TRBJ2-1,TRBD2,CSVNPGLAAYNEQFF,TGCAGCGTTAACCCGGGACTAGCGGCTTACAATGAGCAGTTCTTC
TRBV12-3/TRBV12-4,few,TRBJ1-4,TRBD1,CASSQTGINEKLFF,TGTGCCAGCAGCCAGACAGGGATTAATGAAAAACTGTTTTTT
TRBV28,many,TRBJ2-1,-,CASSLSGLAGNEQFF,TGTGCCAGCAGTTTATCCGGTCTGGCCGGAAATGAGCAGTTCTTC
TRBV4-2,many,TRBJ2-2,TRBD2,CASSPGTSGRRRHTGELFF,TGTGCCAGCAGTCCCGGGACTAGCGGGAGGAGACGGCACACCGGGGAGCTGTTTTTT
TRBV19,many,TRBJ2-1,TRBD2,CASSQTSVDNEQFF,TGTGCCAGTAGTCAGACTAGCGTCGACAATGAGCAGTTCTTC
TRBV3-1,-,TRBJ2-3,-,CASSRLGLDTQYF,TGTGCCAGCAGCCGACTAGGGCTAGATACGCAGTATTTT
TRBV16,-,TRBJ1-6,-,CASSQERQFNSPLHF,TGTGCCAGCAGCCAAGAAAGACAGTTCAATTCACCCCTCCACTTT
TRBV2,few,TRBJ2-7,TRBD1,CASTEAGGYEQYF,TGTGCCAGCACTGAGGCAGGGGGCTACGAGCAGTACTTC
TRBV20-1,few,TRBJ1-5,-,CSALAQGYTNQPQHF,TGCAGTGCTCTCGCCCAGGGCTATACCAATCAGCCCCAGCATTTT
TRBV3-1,few,TRBJ2-1,TRBD2,CASSHSRTSGDNEQFF,TGTGCCAGCAGCCATTCCCGGACTAGCGGGGACAATGAGCAGTTCTTC
TRBV28,-,TRBJ1-1,-,CASSPLDEIGDTEAFF,TGTGCCAGCAGCCCCCTAGATGAGATTGGGGACACTGAAGCTTTCTTT
TRBV7-2,many,TRBJ1-6,-,CASSLGGSPLHF,TGTGCCAGCAGCTTAGGAGGTTCACCCCTCCACTTT
TRBV20-1,many,TRBJ1-3,-,CSARQPDSYSGNTIYF,TGCAGTGCCCGTCAACCCGACAGTTACTCTGGAAACACCATATATTTT
TRBV4-1,few,TRBJ2-2,TRBD2,CASSRLAAAPGELFF,TGCGCCAGCAGCCGACTAGCGGCGGCCCCCGGGGAGCTGTTTTTT
TRBV27,-,TRBJ2-7,TRBD1,CASSSGQVLYEQYF,TGTGCCAGCAGTTCGGGACAGGTCCTCTACGAGCAGTACTTC
TRBV6-2/TRBV6-3,few,TRBJ2-5,-,CASRPPQLQETQYF,TGTGCCAGCAGGCCCCCACAACTCCAAGAGACCCAGTACTTC
TRBV30,many,TRBJ2-5,-,CAWSVSSAGGVETQYF,TGTGCCTGGAGTGTATCGTCCGCAGGGGGGGTAGAGACCCAGTACTTC
TRBV6-6,many,TRBJ1-4,TRBD1,CASSYTPGQPATQEKLFF,TGTGCCAGCAGTTATACTCCGGGACAGCCGGCAACCCAAGAAAAACTGTTTTTT
TRBV6-1,many,TRBJ2-2,-,CASPKSAGTENTGELFF,TGTGCCAGCCCCAAATCAGCCGGGACCGAGAACACCGGGGAGCTGTTTTTT
TRBV24-1,-,TRBJ2-3,-,CATSGTPDTQYF,TGTGCCACCAGTGGGACCCCCGATACGCAGTATTTT
TRBV5-4,many,TRBJ2-5,TRBD1,CASSPDREETQYF,TGTGCCAGCAGCCCCGACAGGGAAGAGACCCAGTACTTC
TRBV7-9,many,TRBJ1-2,-,CASSRSGGDYGYTF,TGTGCCAGCAGCCGGAGCGGGGGTGACTATGGCTACACCTTC
TRBV20-1,few,TRBJ1-2,-,CSARVGTKAGYTF,TGCAGTGCTAGAGTCGGGACAAAAGCGGGCTACACCTTC
TRBV7-2,-,TRBJ2-3,TRBD2,CASSPHRTSGSTDTQYF,TGTGCCAGCAGCCCGCACAGGACTAGCGGCTCCACAGATACGCAGTATTTT
TRBV19,many,TRBJ2-6,-,CASSQGGGSGANVLTF,TGTGCCAGTAGTCAGGGAGGGGGCTCTGGGGCCAACGTCCTGACTTTC
TRBV5-4,few,TRBJ2-5,-,CASSPAGQETQYF,TGTGCCAGCAGCCCCGCAGGGCAAGAGACCCAGTACTTC
TRBV12-3/TRBV12-4,many,TRBJ2-3,TRBD2,CASSFAAGGSTDTQYF,TGTGCCAGCAGTTTTGCGGCGGGGGGGAGCACAGATACGCAGTATTTT
TRBV18,many,TRBJ1-1,-,CASSPIRGTEAFF,TGTGCCAGCTCACCAATAAGGGGGACTGAAGCTTTCTTT
TRBV7-7,-,TRBJ2-5,-,CASSFPGPQETQYF,TGTGCTAGCAGCTTTCCGGGACCTCAAGAGACCCAGTACTTC
TRBV5-1,few,TRBJ2-3,-,CASSVGSWAGATDTQYF,TGCGCCAGCAGCGTAGGAAGCTGGGCGGGGGCCACAGATACGCAGTATTTT
TRBV5-1,once,TRBJ1-6,-,CASSLEGQSDSPLHF,TGCGCCAGCAGCTTGGAGGGCCAGTCGGATTCACCCCTCCACTTT
TRBV18,-,TRBJ2-3,TRBD1,CASSPRDRGPDTQYF,TGTGCCAGCTCACCCCGGGACAGGGGACCAGATACGCAGTATTTT
TRBV18,many,TRBJ1-6,-,CASSPQSSYNSPLHF,TGTGCCAGCTCACCGCAAAGCTCCTATAATTCACCCCTCCACTTT
TRBV11-2,few,TRBJ2-1,-,CASSFGGHNEQFF,TGTGCCAGCAGCTTTGGCGGGCACAATGAGCAGTTCTTC